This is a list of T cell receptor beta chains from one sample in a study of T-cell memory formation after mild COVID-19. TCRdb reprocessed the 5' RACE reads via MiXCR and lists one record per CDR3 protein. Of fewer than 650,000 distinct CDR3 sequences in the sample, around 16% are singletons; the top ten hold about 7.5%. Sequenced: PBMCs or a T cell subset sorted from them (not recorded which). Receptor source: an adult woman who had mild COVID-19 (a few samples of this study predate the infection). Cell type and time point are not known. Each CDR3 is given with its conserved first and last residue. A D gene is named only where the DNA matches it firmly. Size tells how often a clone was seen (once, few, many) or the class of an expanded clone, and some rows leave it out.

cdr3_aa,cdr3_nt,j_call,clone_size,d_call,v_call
CASSPLLRGNEQFF,TGTGCCAGCAGTCCCCTCCTTAGGGGCAATGAGCAGTTCTTC,TRBJ2-1,many,.,TRBV27
CASSSRKGGSNQPQHF,TGTGCCAGCAGCTCCCGAAAGGGAGGGAGCAATCAGCCCCAGCATTTT,TRBJ1-5,few,.,TRBV11-2
CASSSSGSAGELFF,TGTGCCAGCAGTTCCAGCGGGAGCGCCGGGGAGCTGTTTTTT,TRBJ2-2,many,TRBD2,TRBV6-4
CASSHSGQSFNYGYTF,TGTGCCAGCAGCCACTCGGGACAGTCGTTTAACTATGGCTACACCTTC,TRBJ1-2,.,TRBD1,TRBV12-3/TRBV12-4
CASSYSSEGRINYGYTF,TGTGCCAGCAGTTACTCGAGTGAGGGCCGTATTAACTATGGCTACACCTTC,TRBJ1-2,few,.,TRBV6-5
CASTVHSNQPQHF,TGTGCCAGCACGGTCCATAGCAATCAGCCCCAGCATTTT,TRBJ1-5,.,.,TRBV2
CASSSGSSEQYF,TGTGCCAGCAGCAGCGGGAGTAGCGAGCAGTACTTC,TRBJ2-7,.,TRBD2,TRBV7-2
CASSYGTVYEKLFF,TGCGCCAGCAGCTACGGGACAGTCTATGAAAAACTGTTTTTT,TRBJ1-4,.,TRBD1,TRBV5-1
CSASQGTGNTGELFF,TGCAGTGCTAGTCAGGGGACAGGCAACACCGGGGAGCTGTTTTTT,TRBJ2-2,once,TRBD1,TRBV20-1
CASSYEGTAGNTEAFF,TGTGCCAGCAGTTACGAAGGGACAGCGGGGAACACTGAAGCTTTCTTT,TRBJ1-1,few,TRBD1,TRBV6-5
CASSQYRGYEQYF,TGTGCCAGCAGCCAATACAGGGGGTACGAGCAGTACTTC,TRBJ2-7,.,TRBD1,TRBV3-1
CASSLPGLAGGEQYF,TGTGCCAGCAGCTTACCGGGACTAGCGGGTGGCGAGCAGTACTTC,TRBJ2-7,.,TRBD2,TRBV11-2
CSARSPSGTHTGELFF,TGCAGTGCTAGATCCCCTTCCGGGACACACACCGGGGAGCTGTTTTTT,TRBJ2-2,many,.,TRBV20-1
CASSTTGQGLYEQYF,TGTGCCAGCAGTACTACGGGACAGGGACTTTACGAGCAGTACTTC,TRBJ2-7,.,TRBD1,TRBV6-2/TRBV6-3
CASSSEGGGSNQPQHF,TGTGCCAGCAGCTCGGAGGGGGGTGGTAGCAATCAGCCCCAGCATTTT,TRBJ1-5,few,.,TRBV7-9
CASSLGDGADTQYF,TGCGCCAGCAGCTTGGGGGACGGGGCAGATACGCAGTATTTT,TRBJ2-3,many,.,TRBV5-1
CASSLVFTNEKLFF,TGTGCCAGCAGTTTGGTGTTCACTAATGAAAAACTGTTTTTT,TRBJ1-4,many,.,TRBV27
CASSDGGFTDTQYF,TGTGCCAGCAGCGACGGGGGATTCACAGATACGCAGTATTTT,TRBJ2-3,.,.,TRBV9
CASIKGVTNTEAFF,TGTGCCAGCATTAAAGGGGTCACGAACACTGAAGCTTTCTTT,TRBJ1-1,.,.,TRBV6-2/TRBV6-3
CASSPVLATSTDTQYF,TGTGCCAGCTCACCAGTGCTAGCGACTAGCACAGATACGCAGTATTTT,TRBJ2-3,.,.,TRBV18
CSARANLGLAVAKNIQYF,TGCAGTGCTAGAGCCAACCTAGGACTAGCGGTAGCCAAAAACATTCAGTACTTC,TRBJ2-4,few,TRBD2,TRBV20-1
CASSPYREVSYEQYF,TGTGCCAGCAGCCCATACCGGGAGGTCTCCTACGAGCAGTACTTC,TRBJ2-7,many,TRBD2,TRBV12-3/TRBV12-4
CASRDTGFISGNTIYF,TGTGCCAGCAGAGATACTGGGTTCATCTCTGGAAACACCATATATTTT,TRBJ1-3,many,.,TRBV2
CASSQAVGEKLFF,TGCGCCAGCAGCCAAGCCGTAGGTGAAAAACTGTTTTTT,TRBJ1-4,.,.,TRBV4-1
CASSYSDIGSPLHF,TGTGCCAGCAGTTATTCGGACATCGGTTCACCCCTCCACTTT,TRBJ1-6,few,.,TRBV6-5
CASILSARFGDTQYF,TGTGCCAGCATCCTTTCCGCGAGGTTTGGGGATACGCAGTATTTT,TRBJ2-3,few,.,TRBV7-9
CASSSGPWQYF,TGTGCCAGCAGCTCCGGACCCTGGCAGTACTTC,TRBJ2-4,few,.,TRBV11-2
CASSLARGGTEAFF,TGTGCCAGCAGCTTAGCCAGGGGAGGCACTGAAGCTTTCTTT,TRBJ1-1,few,.,TRBV11-3
CASQFGLAGQRPQHF,TGTGCCAGCCAGTTTGGGTTGGCAGGTCAGAGGCCCCAGCATTTT,TRBJ1-5,many,.,TRBV28
CATSRDRLGAGELFF,TGTGCCACCAGCAGAGACCGGCTGGGGGCCGGGGAGCTGTTTTTT,TRBJ2-2,few,.,TRBV15
CASSFFREGENIQYF,TGTGCCAGCAGCTTTTTCCGGGAGGGCGAAAACATTCAGTACTTC,TRBJ2-4,.,TRBD2,TRBV5-6
CASSFRTGASTDTQYF,TGTGCCAGCAGCTTCCGGACAGGGGCTAGCACAGATACGCAGTATTTT,TRBJ2-3,.,TRBD1,TRBV11-2
CASSPTLGGVGPREQFF,TGTGCCAGCTCACCAACCTTAGGGGGTGTTGGGCCGCGTGAGCAGTTCTTC,TRBJ2-1,few,.,TRBV18
CASSLEDGRGLQHF,TGTGCCAGCAGCTTAGAGGACGGTCGGGGGCTCCAGCATTTT,TRBJ1-5,few,.,TRBV11-2
CASSPWEGVNTIYF,TGTGCCAGCTCACCCTGGGAGGGTGTAAACACCATATATTTT,TRBJ1-3,.,.,TRBV18
CASSALARSTDTQYF,TGCGCCAGCAGCGCCCTAGCGAGAAGCACAGATACGCAGTATTTT,TRBJ2-3,many,.,TRBV5-1
CASSLAEETQYF,TGTGCCAGCAGCTTAGCCGAAGAGACCCAGTACTTC,TRBJ2-5,many,.,TRBV5-1
CASSLSPVSSYNSPLHF,TGTGCCAGCAGTTTATCGCCGGTTAGCTCCTATAATTCACCCCTCCACTTT,TRBJ1-6,.,.,TRBV27
CASSGGQESYEQYF,TGCGCCAGCAGCGGGGGACAGGAATCCTACGAGCAGTACTTC,TRBJ2-7,few,TRBD1,TRBV5-1
CASSEPPGRVEGYTF,TGTGCCAGCAGTGAACCCCCAGGGAGGGTGGAGGGCTACACCTTC,TRBJ1-2,.,.,TRBV2
CSVDKTGGSYNEQFF,TGCAGCGTTGACAAGACAGGGGGCTCCTACAATGAGCAGTTCTTC,TRBJ2-1,few,TRBD1,TRBV29-1
CASSRVPASYEQYF,TGTGCCAGCAGCAGGGTTCCGGCGAGCTACGAGCAGTACTTC,TRBJ2-7,few,.,TRBV2
CASSFRTNGYEQYF,TGTGCCAGCAGTTTTAGGACGAACGGGTACGAGCAGTACTTC,TRBJ2-7,.,.,TRBV11-2
CASSSPVNLRNTEAFF,TGTGCCAGCAGCTCACCGGTCAACCTTCGAAACACTGAAGCTTTCTTT,TRBJ1-1,many,.,TRBV7-9